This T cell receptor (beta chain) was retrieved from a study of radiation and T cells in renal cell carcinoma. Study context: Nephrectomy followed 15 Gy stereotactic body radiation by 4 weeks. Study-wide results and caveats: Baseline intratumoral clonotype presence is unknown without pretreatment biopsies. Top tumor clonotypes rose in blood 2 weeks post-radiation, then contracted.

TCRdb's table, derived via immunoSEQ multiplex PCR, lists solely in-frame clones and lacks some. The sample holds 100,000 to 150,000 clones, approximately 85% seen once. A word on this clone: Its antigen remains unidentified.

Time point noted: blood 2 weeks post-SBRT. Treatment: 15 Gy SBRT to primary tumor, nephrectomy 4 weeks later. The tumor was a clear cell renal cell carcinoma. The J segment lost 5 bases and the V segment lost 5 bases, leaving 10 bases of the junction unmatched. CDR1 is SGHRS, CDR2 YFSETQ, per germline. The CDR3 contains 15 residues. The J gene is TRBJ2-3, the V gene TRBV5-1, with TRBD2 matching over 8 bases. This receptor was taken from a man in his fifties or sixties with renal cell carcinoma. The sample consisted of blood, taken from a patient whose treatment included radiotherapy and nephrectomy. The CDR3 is CASRPSGSSIDTQYF. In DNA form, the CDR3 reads TGCGCCAGCAGGCCGAGCGGGAGTTCGATAGATACGCAGTATTTT.